Below, 7 T cell receptor beta chains from the same sample are listed, as sequenced in a study of metastatic and nonmetastatic thyroid tumors. With MiXCR, TCRdb called clones anew from the PCR reads. The table shows tens of thousands of clones, with 17% occurring only once. All patients were untreated before thyroid surgery. Source material: blood. The receptor source for this set is a male donor with papillary thyroid cancer or a benign thyroid nodule (not recorded which). Some clones in this sample may be carry-over from other donors' samples.

This clone was counted ten times or more. The rearrangement joins TRBV7-9 to TRBJ1-1; a possible D gene is TRBD1 (5 bases). Germline V gives CDR1 SEHNR, CDR2 FQNEAQ (reference sequence). This CDR3 is built from 15 residues. Deletions cut 6 bases from V and 5 bases from J, with 19 bases between. The CDR3 nucleotides read TGTGCCAGCAGGGACGGACGGTACGGGGGGACTGAAGCTTTCTTT. Translating it yields CASRDGRYGGTEAFF.

This clone was recorded a few times. The junction and the germline gene differ at one end; a read error may be behind it. J is TRBJ2-7 and V is TRBV6-1; D remains unclear. The CDR3 has 15 residues. CDR1 is MNHNS and CDR2 is SASEGT in the germline V gene. CDR3 nucleotide sequence: TGTGCCAGCATTGAAATGATGGGCGCGATCTACTATCAGTACTTC. Its translation is CASIEMMGAIYYQYF.

The chain is built from TRBV12-5 and TRBJ2-5; 10 bases agree with TRBD1. The CDR3 is made up of 17 amino acids. V lost 7 bases to trimming and J lost 5 bases; unmatched junction nucleotides: 16. Germline V gives CDR1 LGHNT, CDR2 FRNRAP. This CDR3 reads CASVYIPGTGVRETQYF. CDR3 bases: TGTGCTAGTGTCTACATACCCGGGACAGGGGTCCGGGAGACCCAGTACTTC.

This clone was counted ten times or more. V and J are TRBV2 and TRBJ2-2; no definite D call. Germline V gene lookup returns CDR1 SNHLY and CDR2 FYNNEI. Trimming cost V 7 bases and J 5 bases, with 5 bases left between them. The CDR3 covers 11 residues. CDR3 loop: CASTRTGELFF. The CDR3 DNA is TGTGCCAGCACAAGGACCGGGGAGCTGTTTTTT.

This clone has just a few counts. CDR3 coding DNA: TGTGCCAGCAGACTAGCGGGAGGCACAGATACGCAGTATTTT. Translating it yields CASRLAGGTDTQYF. J is TRBJ2-3 and V is TRBV6-2 or TRBV6-3, with 11 bases that match TRBD2. Germline assignment: CDR1 MNHEY and CDR2 SVGEGT. V lost 6 bases and J lost 1; bases outside the gene matches: 0. The CDR3 is 14 amino acids.

The chain recombines TRBV6-2 or TRBV6-3 with TRBJ2-3, with TRBD1 matching 8 bases. Germline assignment: CDR1 MNHEY and CDR2 SVGEGT. V was pared by 8 bases and J by 3 bases, with 10 bases of the junction left unmatched. The CDR3 extends over 15 amino acids. CDR3 coding DNA: TGTGCCAGCCGGGGGTGGACAGGGATGACAGATACGCAGTATTTT. Amino acid sequence: CASRGWTGMTDTQYF.

This chain joins TRBV20-1 and TRBJ1-2; D is possibly TRBD1 (6 bases). Looked up from germline, CDR1 is DFQATT and CDR2 is SNEGSKA (reference sequence). Between the trimmed V and J ends, which lost 5 bases and 2 bases, there was a span of 15 bases. The CDR3 sequence is 14 residues long. CDR3 residues: CSAAGTPSNYGYTF. The CDR3 DNA follows: TGCAGTGCTGCCGGGACACCCTCGAACTATGGCTACACCTTC.